This entry concerns a single T cell receptor (beta chain). The antigen is unknown. The assay was immunoSEQ multiplex PCR, and TCRdb's table has in-frame clones only and misses some. The sample has about 32,000 clones, 80% to 90% seen once. The data derive from a study of OX40 agonist ivuxolimab in advanced cancers. Findings of the study overall: Some nonresponders additionally presented with little normalized T-cell clonal expansion. Fewer expanded clones were found on average in CD4+ than in CD8+ T cells.

The origin of this receptor is an adult with an advanced solid tumor such as melanoma, head and neck, liver or kidney cancer. Specimen: CD4+ or CD8+ T cells sorted from blood, collected in a trial of the OX40 agonist ivuxolimab.

CDR3 protein: CATSREGDRGYGYTF. The CDR3 DNA reads TGTGCCACCAGCAGGGAAGGGGACAGGGGCTATGGCTACACCTTC. The chain links TRBV15 to TRBJ1-2, with 10 nucleotides matching TRBD1. Germline V lookup: CDR1 LNHNV, CDR2 YYDKDF (reference sequence). Losses at the gene ends were 3 bases for V and 4 bases for J; bases not matched to a gene: 5. This CDR3 is built from 15 residues.